A single sample is the source of the 17 T cell receptor beta chains below, sequenced in a study of T-cell memory formation after mild COVID-19. TCRdb reprocessed the 5' RACE reads with MiXCR, giving one entry per CDR3 protein. The sample contains more than 350,000 distinct CDR3 sequences, approximately 21% of which appear only once. Sequencing was performed on PBMCs or a T cell subset sorted from them (not recorded which). These receptor sequences come from an adult woman who had mild COVID-19 (a few samples of this study predate the infection). Cell type and time point are not known.

The rearrangement uses TRBV20-1 and TRBJ1-2; TRBD1 agrees at 7 bases. The germline V gene encodes CDR1 DFQATT and CDR2 SNEGSKA (reference sequence). The junction had 5 bases not matched to a gene; V was cut back by 5 bases and J by 2 bases. CDR3 length equals 13 residues. The CDR3 is CSAPGQYNYGYTF. The CDR3 DNA sequence: TGCAGTGCTCCGGGACAGTACAACTATGGCTACACCTTC.

The chain uses TRBV5-1 and TRBJ2-7, with D possibly matching TRBD2 (6 bases). Trimming removed 5 bases from V and 2 bases from J, with 14 bases in between. CDR1 is SGHRS, CDR2 YFSETQ, per germline. The CDR3 contains 14 residues. The CDR3 here is CASSSGLETYEQYF. The CDR3 DNA sequence: TGCGCCAGCAGTTCGGGACTTGAAACCTACGAGCAGTACTTC.

The sample holds a few counts of this clonotype. The V and J genes are TRBV5-1 and TRBJ1-2, with D tentatively TRBD1 (5 bases). CDR3 length: 13 amino acids. V was cut by 4 bases and J by 8 bases, with 15 bases left in between. Per the germline V gene, CDR1 is SGHRS and CDR2 is YFSETQ. CDR3 sequence reads: CASSPRDLDGYTF. CDR3 coding DNA: TGCGCCAGCAGCCCCCGGGACCTAGACGGCTACACCTTC.

There are a few counts of this clonotype. The chain has TRBV7-9 and TRBJ2-5; 7 positions agree with TRBD1. Germline-derived CDR1 and CDR2 are SEHNR and FQNEAQ (reference sequence). This CDR3 has 13 residues. Germline trimming cut 1 base from V and 5 bases from J; bases unmatched to any gene: 1. The CDR3, as DNA: TGTGCCAGCAGCTTAGTGGACAGGGAGACCCAGTACTTC. Protein: CASSLVDRETQYF.

This clonotype was recorded a few times. The chain employs TRBV3-1 and TRBJ1-5; possibly TRBD1 for D (5 bases). CDR3 length: 13 residues. Per germline, CDR1 LGHDT and CDR2 YNNKEL (reference sequence). V gave up 5 bases and J gave up 6 bases, with 11 bases separating them. This CDR3 reads CASSSMGLQPQHF. CDR3 in DNA: TGTGCCAGCAGCTCCATGGGGCTTCAGCCCCAGCATTTT.

This clonotype was seen more than once but under ten times. The rearrangement joins TRBV24-1 to TRBJ2-3, with no clear D. Germline CDR1 reads KGHDR; CDR2 reads SFDVKD. This CDR3 is built from 15 residues. V was cut by 1 base and J by 2 bases, with 9 bases left in between. CDR3 coding DNA: TGTGCCACCAGTGATTTTCCCGGGTACACAGATACGCAGTATTTT. This gives the protein CATSDFPGYTDTQYF.

The sample holds a few counts of this clonotype. This rearrangement joins TRBV12-3 or TRBV12-4 to TRBJ1-2; weak D call: TRBD1 (5 bases). This CDR3 has 13 amino acids. V was cut by 2 bases and J by 6 bases, with 10 bases left in between. The CDR3 is CASSLWGEDGYTF. For the CDR3, the DNA is TGTGCCAGCAGTTTATGGGGGGAGGATGGCTACACCTTC.

In its sample, this clonotype was seen many times. The chain joins TRBV5-1 to TRBJ1-1, with D perhaps matching TRBD1 (5 bases). The germline V gene encodes CDR1 SGHRS and CDR2 YFSETQ. The V end was cut by 0 bases, the J end by 1 base, with 10 bases between. This CDR3 has 15 amino acids. CDR3 sequence reads: CASSLDGQGNTEAFF. Here the CDR3 DNA reads TGCGCCAGCAGCTTGGATGGACAAGGGAACACTGAAGCTTTCTTT.

This rearrangement joins TRBV2 to TRBJ2-5, with D hard to call. CDR1 SNHLY and CDR2 FYNNEI come from the germline V gene. The CDR3 is made up of 13 amino acids. Trimming took 7 bases from V and 4 from J, leaving 13 bases between them. The CDR3 DNA follows: TGTGCCAGCAATCGCCCCGCTGGAGAGACCCAGTACTTC. This gives the protein CASNRPAGETQYF.

There are a few counts of this clonotype. The chain recombines TRBV2 with TRBJ2-1; the match to TRBD2 covers 9 bases. Germline CDR1 and CDR2: SNHLY and FYNNEI. Unmatched junction bases numbered 7, after V lost 2 bases and J lost 2 bases. This CDR3 has 17 residues. CDR3 in DNA: TGTGCCAGCAGTGAACGCGTCGCGGGAGGGCCCTACAATGAGCAGTTCTTC. Translated, it gives CASSERVAGGPYNEQFF.

V is TRBV7-9 and J is TRBJ1-3; a weak D match, TRBD1 (6 bases). V was pared by 3 bases and J by 4 bases, with 16 bases between. CDR3 size: 16 residues. Germline loops: CDR1 SEHNR, CDR2 FQNEAQ (reference sequence). CDR3 bases: TGTGCCAGCAGCTTCACCCCAGGGGAATCAGGAAACACCATATATTTT. It yields the protein CASSFTPGESGNTIYF.

The sample holds a few counts of this clonotype. This chain connects TRBV12-3 or TRBV12-4 to TRBJ2-3; D tentatively reads TRBD1 or TRBD2 (5 bases each). CDR3 length equals 15 residues. Trimming took off 4 bases at V and 2 bases at J, with 13 bases between the two ends. CDR3 sequence reads: CASSSAGGPTDTQYF. CDR3 nucleotide sequence: TGTGCCAGCAGTTCGGCTGGGGGACCCACAGATACGCAGTATTTT.

The table lists this clonotype with many counts. V and J are TRBV10-3 and TRBJ2-2, with D tentatively TRBD1 (5 bases). The length of the CDR3 is 15 residues. Germline CDR1 and CDR2: ENHRY and SYGVKD. Trimming took off 3 bases at V and 5 bases at J, with 13 bases between the two ends. The DNA of the CDR3 is TGTGCCATCAGTGAAAGGGGATCACCGACCGGGGAGCTGTTTTTT. It specifies CAISERGSPTGELFF.

This clonotype was detected only a few times. J is TRBJ1-2 and V is TRBV20-1, with a possible D match to TRBD1 (5 bases). This CDR3 has 12 amino acids. Germline assignment: CDR1 DFQATT and CDR2 SNEGSKA (reference sequence). Trimming cost V 4 bases and J 3 bases, with 9 bases left between them. CDR3 sequence: CSATGGDYGYTF. CDR3 nucleotide sequence: TGCAGTGCTACTGGGGGTGACTATGGCTACACCTTC.

The CDR3 loop is CASSEGREILETQYF. DNA of the CDR3: TGTGCCAGCAGTGAAGGTCGGGAGATCTTAGAGACCCAGTACTTC. V is TRBV6-1 and J is TRBJ2-5; D is perhaps TRBD2 (6 bases). The V gene lost 1 base and the J gene lost 4 bases, with 13 bases spanning the gap. This CDR3 is 15 amino acids long. Germline values: CDR1 MNHNS, CDR2 SASEGT.

This clonotype was counted a few times. This chain uses TRBV7-6 with TRBJ1-4; 7 nucleotides agree with TRBD1. After removal of 5 bases from V and 4 bases from J, the junction contained 7 bases not matched to a gene. This CDR3 is built from 15 residues. The germline V gene encodes CDR1 SGHVS and CDR2 FNYEAQ. Here the CDR3 DNA reads TGTGCCAGCAGCGACCGGGACAGTGATAATGAAAAACTGTTTTTT. Residues: CASSDRDSDNEKLFF. Variable domain in full (rest from reference TRBV7-6 and TRBJ1-4): GAGVSQSPRYKVTKRGQDVALRCDPISGHVSLYWYRQALGQGPEFLTYFNYEAQQDKSGLPNDRFSAERPEGSISTLTIQRTEQRDSAMYRCASSDRDSDNEKLFFGSGTQLSVL.

The chain joins TRBV5-1 to TRBJ2-1; D perhaps matches TRBD1 (6 bases). The germline V gene has CDR1 SGHRS and CDR2 YFSETQ. The CDR3 has 16 residues. V was cut by 0 bases and J by 2 bases, with 12 bases left in between. CDR3 protein: CASSLEGTNPYNEQFF. The CDR3 DNA follows: TGCGCCAGCAGCTTGGAGGGGACAAACCCCTACAATGAGCAGTTCTTC.